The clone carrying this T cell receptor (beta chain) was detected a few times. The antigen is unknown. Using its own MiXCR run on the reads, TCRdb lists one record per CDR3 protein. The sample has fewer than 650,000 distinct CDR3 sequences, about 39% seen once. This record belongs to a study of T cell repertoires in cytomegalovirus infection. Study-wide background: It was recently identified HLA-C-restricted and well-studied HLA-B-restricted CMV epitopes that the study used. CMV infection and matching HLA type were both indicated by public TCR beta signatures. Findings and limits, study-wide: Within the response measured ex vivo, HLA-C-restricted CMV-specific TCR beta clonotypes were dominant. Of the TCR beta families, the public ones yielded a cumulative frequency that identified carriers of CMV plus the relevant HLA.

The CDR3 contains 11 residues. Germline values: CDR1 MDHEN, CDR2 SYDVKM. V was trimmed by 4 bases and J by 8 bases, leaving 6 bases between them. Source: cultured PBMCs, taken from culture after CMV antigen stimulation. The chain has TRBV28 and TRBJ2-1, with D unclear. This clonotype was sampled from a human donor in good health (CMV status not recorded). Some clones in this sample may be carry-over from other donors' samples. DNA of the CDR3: TGTGCCAGCAGTTATACGTATGAGCAGTTCTTC. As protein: CASSYTYEQFF.